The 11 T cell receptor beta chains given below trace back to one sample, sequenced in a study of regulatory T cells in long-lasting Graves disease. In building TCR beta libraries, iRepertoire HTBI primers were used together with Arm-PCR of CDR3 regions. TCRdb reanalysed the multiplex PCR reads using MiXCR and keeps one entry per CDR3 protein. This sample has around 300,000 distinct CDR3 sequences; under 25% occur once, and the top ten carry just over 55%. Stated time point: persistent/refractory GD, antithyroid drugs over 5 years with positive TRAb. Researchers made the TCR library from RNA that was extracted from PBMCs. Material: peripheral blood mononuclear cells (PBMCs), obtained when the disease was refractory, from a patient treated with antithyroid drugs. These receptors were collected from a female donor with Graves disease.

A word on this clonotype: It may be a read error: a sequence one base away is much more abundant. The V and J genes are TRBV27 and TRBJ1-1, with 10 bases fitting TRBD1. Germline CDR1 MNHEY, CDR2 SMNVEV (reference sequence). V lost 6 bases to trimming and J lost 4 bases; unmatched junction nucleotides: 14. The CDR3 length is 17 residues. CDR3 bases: TGTGCCAGCAGCCGTTTCAGACAGGGGGCCGGGAGCACTGAAGCTTTCTTT. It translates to CASSRFRQGAGSTEAFF.

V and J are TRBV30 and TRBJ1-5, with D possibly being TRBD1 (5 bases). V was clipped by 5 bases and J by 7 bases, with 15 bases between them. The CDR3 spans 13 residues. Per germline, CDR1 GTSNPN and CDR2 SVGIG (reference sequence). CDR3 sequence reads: CAWAKGKGQPQHF. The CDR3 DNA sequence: TGTGCCTGGGCCAAGGGGAAGGGACAGCCCCAGCATTTT.

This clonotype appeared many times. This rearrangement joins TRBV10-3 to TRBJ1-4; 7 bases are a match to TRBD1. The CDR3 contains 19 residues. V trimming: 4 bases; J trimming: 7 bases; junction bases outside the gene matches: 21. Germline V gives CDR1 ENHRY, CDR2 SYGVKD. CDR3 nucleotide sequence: TGTGCCATCAGTGCAACCCCAATCCCGACAGGGAAGAAGGGTGAAAAACTGTTTTTT. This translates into CAISATPIPTGKKGEKLFF.

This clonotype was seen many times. CDR3 loop: CSASDDKGIAFF. The DNA for the CDR3 is TGCAGCGCCTCGGACGATAAGGGGATTGCTTTCTTT. V usage is TRBV29-1 and J usage is TRBJ1-1, with D possibly TRBD1 on 5 matching bases. Germline assignment: CDR1 SQVTM and CDR2 ANQGSEA. The CDR3 runs 12 residues. Trimming took 7 bases from V and 11 from J, leaving 20 bases between them. Looking up the rest from reference TRBV29-1 and TRBJ1-1 gives the full variable domain: SAVISQKPSRDICQRGTSLTIQCQVDSQVTMMFWYRQQPGQSLTLIATANQGSEATYESGFVIDKFPISRPNLTFSTLTVSNMSPEDSSIYLCSASDDKGIAFFGQGTRLTVV.

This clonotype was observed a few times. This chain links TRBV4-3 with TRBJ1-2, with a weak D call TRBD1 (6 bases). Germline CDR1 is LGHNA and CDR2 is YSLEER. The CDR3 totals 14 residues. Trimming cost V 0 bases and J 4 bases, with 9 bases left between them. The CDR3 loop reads CASSQERGSYGYTF. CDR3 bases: TGCGCCAGCAGCCAAGAAAGGGGGTCCTATGGCTACACCTTC.

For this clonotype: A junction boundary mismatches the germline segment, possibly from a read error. CDR3 residues: CASSFFGSLSF. Here the CDR3 DNA reads TGTGCCAGCAGCTTTTTCGGGTCACTCTCCTTC. V gene TRBV7-2 combines with J gene TRBJ2-7; no firm D call. Germline V lookup: CDR1 SGHTA, CDR2 FQGNSA. This CDR3 has 11 residues. The full variable domain, in which reference TRBV7-2 and TRBJ2-7 provide the parts outside the CDR3, is GAGVSQSPSNKVTEKGKDVELRCDPISGHTALYWYRQSLGQGLEFLIYFQGNSAPDKSGLPSDRFSAERTGGSVSTLTIQRTQQEDSAVYLCASSFFGSLSFGPGTRLTVT.

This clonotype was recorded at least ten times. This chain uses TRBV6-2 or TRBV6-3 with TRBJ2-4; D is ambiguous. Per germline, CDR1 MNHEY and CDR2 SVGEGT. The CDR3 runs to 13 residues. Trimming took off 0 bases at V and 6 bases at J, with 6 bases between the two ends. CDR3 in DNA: TGTGCCAGCAGTTACTCGGATGGAAACATTCAGTACTTC. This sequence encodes CASSYSDGNIQYF.

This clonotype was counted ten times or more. CDR3 region: CASSLLSVGGTSTEAFF. The CDR3 DNA reads as TGTGCCAGCAGTTTATTAAGTGTGGGAGGGACTTCCACTGAAGCTTTCTTT. The chain is built from TRBV28 and TRBJ1-1, with D possibly being TRBD1 (5 bases). The germline V gene encodes CDR1 MDHEN and CDR2 SYDVKM. The CDR3 has 17 amino acids. V lost 1 base, J lost 4 bases, and 19 bases lay in between. Filled out from reference TRBV28 and TRBJ1-1, the complete variable domain reads DVKVTQSSRYLVKRTGEKVFLECVQDMDHENMFWYRQDPGLGLRLIYFSYDVKMKEKGDIPEGYSVSREKKERFSLILESASTNQTSMYLCASSLLSVGGTSTEAFFGQGTRLTVV.

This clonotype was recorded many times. This chain's CDR3 is CASSYVEGTEAFF. The CDR3 DNA reads as TGTGCCAGCAGTTACGTCGAGGGCACTGAAGCTTTCTTT. The chain carries TRBV6-9 and TRBJ1-1, with no clear D. The CDR3 totals 13 residues. Per germline, CDR1 MNHGY and CDR2 SVAAGI. V dropped 3 bases and J dropped 4 bases, with 9 bases sitting between them.

The CDR3 is CASSPGLAGGSYEQYF. Here the CDR3 DNA reads TGTGCCAGCAGTCCGGGACTAGCGGGAGGGTCCTACGAGCAGTACTTC. The rearrangement links TRBV28 to TRBJ2-7, with 16 bases lining up with TRBD2. J gave up 1 base and V 5 bases, and 2 bases lay outside the gene matches. The CDR3 runs to 16 residues. Germline V CDR1 and CDR2: MDHEN, SYDVKM.

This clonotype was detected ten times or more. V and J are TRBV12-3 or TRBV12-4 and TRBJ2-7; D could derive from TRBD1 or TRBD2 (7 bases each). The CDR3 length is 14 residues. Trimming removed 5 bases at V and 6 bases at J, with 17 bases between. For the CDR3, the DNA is TGTGCCAGCAGTCCGACAGGGAGGGCTTTCGAGCAGTACTTC. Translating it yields CASSPTGRAFEQYF.